These T cell receptor beta chains were read from a single sample in a study of chemoradiotherapy in HPV16-positive cancers. Sequenced by immunoSEQ multiplex PCR; TCRdb stores in-frame clones only, minus some. The repertoire has about 66,000 clones, 88% of them found once; the top ten carry 4% to 4.5%. The material sequenced was blood, taken from a patient who underwent chemoradiotherapy. Source of these receptors: a human donor with HPV-associated anogenital cancer. CDR3s include the opening cysteine and the closing phenylalanine or tryptophan. The D gene is left open where the match is weak. Expanded clones are given a class, and other clones once, few, many or no size at all.

len,v_gene,j_gene,d_gene,abundance,CDR3nt,CDR3aa
15,TRBV5-1,TRBJ2-6,NA,NA,TGCGCCAGCAGCTTACTGAGCTCTGGGGCCAACGTCCTGACTTTC,CASSLLSSGANVLTF
13,TRBV11-2,TRBJ2-7,TRBD1,NA,TGTGCCAGCAGCCAGGGACAGACATACGAGCAGTACTTC,CASSQGQTYEQYF
15,TRBV11-2,TRBJ2-7,TRBD2,NA,TGTGCCAGCAGCTTTTTGGGCGGGGGATACTACGAGCAGTACTTC,CASSFLGGGYYEQYF
14,TRBV7-9,TRBJ1-2,TRBD1,NA,TGTGCCAGCAGCGACCGGGACAGGGCCAATGGCTACACCTTC,CASSDRDRANGYTF
12,TRBV27,TRBJ1-2,NA,NA,TGTGCCAGCAGTTCGGGGGACTATGGCTACACCTTC,CASSSGDYGYTF
17,TRBV9,TRBJ2-2,NA,NA,TGTGCCAGCAGCGTAGACGCGGGGTCGGGGAACACCGGGGAGCTGTTTTTT,CASSVDAGSGNTGELFF
13,TRBV6-1,TRBJ2-2,NA,NA,TGTGCCAGCAGTGCCCAAGAAACCGGGGAGCTGTTTTTT,CASSAQETGELFF
13,TRBV6-5,TRBJ1-2,NA,NA,TGTGCCAGCAGCGCCGCGATTTATGATGGCTACACCTTC,CASSAAIYDGYTF
14,TRBV23-1,TRBJ1-1,NA,NA,TGCGCCAGCAGTCTGGGGTGGGGGAACACTGAAGCTTTCTTT,CASSLGWGNTEAFF
15,TRBV10-2,TRBJ2-7,NA,NA,TGCGCCAGCAGGGAAACCGGGACTTTCGGCTACGAGCAGTACTTC,CASRETGTFGYEQYF
14,TRBV6-1,TRBJ2-3,NA,NA,TGTGCCAGCTACACGGGACACCTCACAGATACGCAGTATTTT,CASYTGHLTDTQYF
16,TRBV18,TRBJ2-7,TRBD2,NA,TGTGCCAGCTCACCACCCGGGCTGGGAGGGTCCTACGAGCAGTACTTC,CASSPPGLGGSYEQYF
14,TRBV2,TRBJ2-2,NA,NA,TGTGCCAGCAGTGAACGTCGGATGGGCGGGGAGCTGTTTTTT,CASSERRMGGELFF
16,TRBV28,TRBJ2-7,NA,NA,TGTGCCAGCAGCCACAACCGGTGGGATTACTCCTACGAGCAGTACTTC,CASSHNRWDYSYEQYF
13,TRBV27,TRBJ1-1,NA,NA,TGTGCCAGCAGTTTTTGGCTGAACACTGAAGCTTTCTTT,CASSFWLNTEAFF
15,TRBV7-9,TRBJ1-5,TRBD1,NA,TGTGCCAGCAGCTTAGGACAGGGCAGCAATCAGCCCCAGCATTTT,CASSLGQGSNQPQHF
17,TRBV7-9,TRBJ1-5,NA,NA,TGTGCCAGCAGCCCAGCTACGAATACCTATAGCAATCAGCCCCAGCATTTT,CASSPATNTYSNQPQHF
13,TRBV4-2,TRBJ1-5,NA,few,TGTGCCAGCAGCCAAGAGCCGGATCAGCCCCAGCATTTT,CASSQEPDQPQHF
15,TRBV14,TRBJ1-2,NA,NA,TGTGCCAGCAGCCAAGGGGCCAGCGGGAACTATGGCTACACCTTC,CASSQGASGNYGYTF
15,TRBV28,TRBJ1-2,NA,NA,TGTGCCAGCAGTTTAGGCAGGGAGGGATTCGGGGGCTACACCTTC,CASSLGREGFGGYTF
16,TRBV11-3,TRBJ2-1,TRBD2,NA,TGTGCCAGCAGCTCAGCGGCGGTAGCGGGGTACAATGAGCAGTTCTTC,CASSSAAVAGYNEQFF
21,TRBV7-6,TRBJ2-1,TRBD2,NA,TGTGCCAGCAGCACTCGGACTAGCGGGACTAATGCCACGAGCTCCTACAATGAGCAGTTCTTC,CASSTRTSGTNATSSYNEQFF
14,TRBV19,TRBJ1-1,TRBD1,NA,TGTGCCAGTAGTATGGGACAGGGTGTAACTGAAGCTTTCTTT,CASSMGQGVTEAFF
18,TRBV4-1,TRBJ2-1,TRBD2,NA,TGCGCCAGCAGCCAAGGGGTAGCGGGGGCCCCCTATGACAATGAGCAGTTCTTC,CASSQGVAGAPYDNEQFF
15,TRBV9,TRBJ2-1,TRBD1,NA,TGTGCCAGCAGCGAGGGACAGGGTCATTACAATGAGCAGTTCTTC,CASSEGQGHYNEQFF
14,TRBV2,TRBJ2-4,NA,NA,TGTGCCAGCAGTGGCCGCCAACTCAAAAACATTCAGTACTTC,CASSGRQLKNIQYF
14,TRBV27,TRBJ1-1,TRBD1,NA,TGTGCCAGCAGTACAGGGGCCATGAACACTGAAGCTTTCTTT,CASSTGAMNTEAFF
16,TRBV27,TRBJ1-4,NA,NA,TGTGCCAGCAGTGAAGGCCGACGGAGACCCTATGAAAAACTGTTTTTT,CASSEGRRRPYEKLFF
17,TRBV28,TRBJ1-5,NA,once,TGTGCCAGCAGTTATGTAGTTTTCGGAGAGAGCAATCAGCCCCAGCATTTT,CASSYVVFGESNQPQHF
15,TRBV19,TRBJ1-1,TRBD1,NA,TGTGCCAGTACCAACAGGGGGCTACAGAACACTGAAGCTTTCTTT,CASTNRGLQNTEAFF
18,TRBV12-1,TRBJ2-7,NA,NA,TGTGCCAGCAGTCCCGGACAGGGAAGGGAACTAGCGGCCGTACGCCGGTACTTC,CASSPGQGRELAAVRRYF
15,TRBV7-8,TRBJ1-2,TRBD1,NA,TGTGCCAGCAGCTTAGGGATAGGGGGCGAATATGGCTACACCTTC,CASSLGIGGEYGYTF
14,TRBV5-1,TRBJ2-7,NA,NA,TGCGCCAGCAGCTTGGGACAGGACCCCTACGAGCAGTACTTC,CASSLGQDPYEQYF
13,TRBV5-1,TRBJ2-3,TRBD2,NA,TGCGCCAGCGAAAGCGGGGCAACAGATACGCAGTATTTT,CASESGATDTQYF
16,TRBV5-1,TRBJ1-1,NA,NA,TGCGCCAGCAGCCCCCGGCCGACAGGCGAGAACACTGAAGCTTTCTTT,CASSPRPTGENTEAFF
16,TRBV7-9,TRBJ2-3,NA,NA,TGTGCCAGCAGAAAACCCGACTGGGGGCGGGGAGATACGCAGTATTTT,CASRKPDWGRGDTQYF
14,TRBV5-8,TRBJ1-2,NA,NA,TGTGCCAGCAGCTTGGGCTTGGGAGGGAATGGCTACACCTTC,CASSLGLGGNGYTF
13,TRBV10-1,TRBJ2-1,TRBD1,NA,TGCGCCAGCAACCGGGACAGGGGGAATGAGCAGTTCTTC,CASNRDRGNEQFF
14,TRBV5-1,TRBJ2-2,TRBD1,NA,TGCGCCAGTCAAGGACAGGGTAACACCGGGGAGCTGTTTTTT,CASQGQGNTGELFF
13,TRBV6-5,TRBJ1-3,NA,once,TGTGCCAGCAGTTACTTTAGGGGGAACACCATATATTTT,CASSYFRGNTIYF